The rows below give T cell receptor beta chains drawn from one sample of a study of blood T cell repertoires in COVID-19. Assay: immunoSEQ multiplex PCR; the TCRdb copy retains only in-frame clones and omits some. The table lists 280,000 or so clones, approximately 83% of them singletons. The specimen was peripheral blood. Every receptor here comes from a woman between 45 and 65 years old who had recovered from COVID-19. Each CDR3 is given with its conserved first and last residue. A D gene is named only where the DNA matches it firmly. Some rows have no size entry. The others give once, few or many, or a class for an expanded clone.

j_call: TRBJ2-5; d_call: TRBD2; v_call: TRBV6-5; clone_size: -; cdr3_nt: TGTGCCAGCACTAGGACTAGCGTCCTCCCAGAGACCCAGTACTTC; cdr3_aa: CASTRTSVLPETQYF
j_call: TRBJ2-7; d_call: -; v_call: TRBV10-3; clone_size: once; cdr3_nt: TGTGCCATCAGTGAGTACGAGTCCCAATACGAGCAGTACTTC; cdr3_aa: CAISEYESQYEQYF
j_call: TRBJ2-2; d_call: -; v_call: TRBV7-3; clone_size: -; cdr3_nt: TGTGCCAGCAGCTTAAGTGCTAGACTGGGGGAGCTGTTTTTT; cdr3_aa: CASSLSARLGELFF
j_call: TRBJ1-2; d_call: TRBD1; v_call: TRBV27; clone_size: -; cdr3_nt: TGTGCCAGCAGGGGGGTGGGCAGGGGGCCGCGATCTTATGGCTACACCTTC; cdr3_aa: CASRGVGRGPRSYGYTF
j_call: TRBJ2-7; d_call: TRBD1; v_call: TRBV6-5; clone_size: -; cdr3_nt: TGTGCCTCCAGGGGGACCTCCTACGAGCAGTACTTC; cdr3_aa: CASRGTSYEQYF
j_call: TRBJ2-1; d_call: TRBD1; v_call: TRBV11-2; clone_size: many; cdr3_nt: TGTGCCAGCAGCTTCGGGACAGGCTCCTACAATGAGCAGTTCTTC; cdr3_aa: CASSFGTGSYNEQFF
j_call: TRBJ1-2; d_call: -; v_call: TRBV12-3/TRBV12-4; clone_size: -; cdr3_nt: TGTGCCAGCAGTTACGGAGCTAACTATGGCTACACCTTC; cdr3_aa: CASSYGANYGYTF
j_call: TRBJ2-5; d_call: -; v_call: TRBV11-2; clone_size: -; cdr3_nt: TGTGCCAGCAGCCCCTGGGGGCGCGGGGGAGAGACCCAGTACTTC; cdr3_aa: CASSPWGRGGETQYF
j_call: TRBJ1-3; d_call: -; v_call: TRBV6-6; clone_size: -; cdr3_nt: TGTGCCAGCAGTTCCCTCCCGGGGGGAGGAAACACCATATATTTT; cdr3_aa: CASSSLPGGGNTIYF
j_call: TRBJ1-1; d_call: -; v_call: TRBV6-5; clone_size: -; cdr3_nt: TGTGCCAGCAGTTACCCTGGGAGTGAAGCTTTCTTT; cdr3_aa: CASSYPGSEAFF
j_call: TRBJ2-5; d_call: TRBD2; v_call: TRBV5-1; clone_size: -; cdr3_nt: TGCGCCAGCAGCCCACCCACTAGCGGACTTAAAGAGACCCAGTACTTC; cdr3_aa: CASSPPTSGLKETQYF
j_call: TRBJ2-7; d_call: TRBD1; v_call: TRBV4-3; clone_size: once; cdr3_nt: TGCGCCAGCAGCCAAAATCAGGGGGTTGGCGACGAGCAGTACTTC; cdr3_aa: CASSQNQGVGDEQYF
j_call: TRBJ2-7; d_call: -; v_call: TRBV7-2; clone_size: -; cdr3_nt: TGTGCCAGCAGCTTAGGACTCTCCTACGAGCAGTACTTC; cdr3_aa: CASSLGLSYEQYF
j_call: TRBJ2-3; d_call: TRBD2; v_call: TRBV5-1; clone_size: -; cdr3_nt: TGCGCCAGCAGCTTGGCCGGGACTAGCGGGGTTGATACGCAGTATTTT; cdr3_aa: CASSLAGTSGVDTQYF
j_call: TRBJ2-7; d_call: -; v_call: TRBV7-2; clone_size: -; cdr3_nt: TGTGCCAGCAGCTATGACTCTACCAGCTCCTACGAGCAGTACTTC; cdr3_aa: CASSYDSTSSYEQYF
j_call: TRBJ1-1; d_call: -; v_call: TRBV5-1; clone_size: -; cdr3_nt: TGCGCCAGCAGCCTATCTGATTGGAACACTGAAGCTTTCTTT; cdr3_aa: CASSLSDWNTEAFF
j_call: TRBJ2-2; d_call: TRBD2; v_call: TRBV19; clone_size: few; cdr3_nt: TGTGCCAGTAGTACAGCGGGAGTACATACCGGGGAGCTGTTTTTT; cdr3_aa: CASSTAGVHTGELFF
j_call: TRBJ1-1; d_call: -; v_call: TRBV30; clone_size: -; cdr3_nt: TGTGCCTGGACCAGGGCCCCTGAAGCTTTCTTT; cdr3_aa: CAWTRAPEAFF
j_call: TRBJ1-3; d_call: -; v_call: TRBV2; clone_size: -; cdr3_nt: TGTGCCAGCAGTGAACAGGGAAACGGAAACACCATATATTTT; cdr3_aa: CASSEQGNGNTIYF
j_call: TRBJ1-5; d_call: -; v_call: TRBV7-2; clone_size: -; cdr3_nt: TGTGCCAGCAGCTACGTGGGGGGAATTCAGCCCCAGCATTTT; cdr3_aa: CASSYVGGIQPQHF
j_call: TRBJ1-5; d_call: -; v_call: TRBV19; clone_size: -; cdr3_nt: TGTGCCAGTAAGGGGCGTGGGAGGGAGTCATTTAAGAGGGATCAGCCCCAGCATTTT; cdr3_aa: CASKGRGRESFKRDQPQHF
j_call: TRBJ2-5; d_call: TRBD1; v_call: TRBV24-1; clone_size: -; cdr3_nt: TGTGCCACCAGTGATGCGGACAGGGGAGGGGGAGAGACCCAGTACTTC; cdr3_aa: CATSDADRGGGETQYF
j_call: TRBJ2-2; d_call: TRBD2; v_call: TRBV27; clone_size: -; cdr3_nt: TGTGCCAGCCGGCTAGCGGGAGCGGGGTCCGGCACCGGGGAGCTGTTTTTT; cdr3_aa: CASRLAGAGSGTGELFF